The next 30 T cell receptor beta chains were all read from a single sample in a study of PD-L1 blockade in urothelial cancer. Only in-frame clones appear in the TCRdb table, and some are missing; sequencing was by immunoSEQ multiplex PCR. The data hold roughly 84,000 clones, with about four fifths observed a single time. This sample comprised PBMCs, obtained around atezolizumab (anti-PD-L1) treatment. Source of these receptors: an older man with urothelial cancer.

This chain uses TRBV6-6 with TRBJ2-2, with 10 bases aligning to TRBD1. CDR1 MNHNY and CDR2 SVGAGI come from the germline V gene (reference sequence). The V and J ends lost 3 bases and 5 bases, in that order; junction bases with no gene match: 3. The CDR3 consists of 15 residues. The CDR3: CASSYPGQGTGELFF. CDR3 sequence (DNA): TGTGCCAGCAGTTATCCGGGACAGGGGACCGGGGAGCTGTTTTTT.

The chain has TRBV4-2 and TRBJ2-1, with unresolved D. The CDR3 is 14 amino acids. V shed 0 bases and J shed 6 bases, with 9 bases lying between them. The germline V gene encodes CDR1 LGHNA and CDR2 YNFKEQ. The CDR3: CASSQDQESNEQFF. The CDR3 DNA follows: TGTGCCAGCAGCCAAGATCAGGAAAGCAATGAGCAGTTCTTC.

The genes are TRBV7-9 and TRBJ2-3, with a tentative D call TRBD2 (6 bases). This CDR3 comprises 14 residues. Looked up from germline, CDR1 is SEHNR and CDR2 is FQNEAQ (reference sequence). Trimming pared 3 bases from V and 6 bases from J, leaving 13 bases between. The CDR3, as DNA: TGTGCCAGCAGCTTCGGGGGTGTAAGGGATACGCAGTATTTT. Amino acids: CASSFGGVRDTQYF.

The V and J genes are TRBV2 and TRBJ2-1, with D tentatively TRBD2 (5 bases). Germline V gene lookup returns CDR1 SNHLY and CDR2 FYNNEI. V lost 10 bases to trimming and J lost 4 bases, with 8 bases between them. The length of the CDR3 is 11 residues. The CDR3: CATGLYNEQFF. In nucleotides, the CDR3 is TGTGCCACCGGACTTTACAATGAGCAGTTCTTC. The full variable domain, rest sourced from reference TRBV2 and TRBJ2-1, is EPEVTQTPSHQVTQMGQEVILRCVPISNHLYFYWYRQILGQKVEFLVSFYNNEISEKSEIFDDQFSVERPDGSNFTLKIRSTKLEDSAMYFCATGLYNEQFFGPGTRLTVL.

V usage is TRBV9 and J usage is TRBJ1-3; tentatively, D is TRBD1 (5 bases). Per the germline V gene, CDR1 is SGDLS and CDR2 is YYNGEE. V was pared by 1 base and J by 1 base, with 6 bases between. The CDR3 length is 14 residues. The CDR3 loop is CASSVRGSGNTIYF. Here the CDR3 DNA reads TGTGCCAGCAGCGTACGGGGGTCTGGAAACACCATATATTTT.

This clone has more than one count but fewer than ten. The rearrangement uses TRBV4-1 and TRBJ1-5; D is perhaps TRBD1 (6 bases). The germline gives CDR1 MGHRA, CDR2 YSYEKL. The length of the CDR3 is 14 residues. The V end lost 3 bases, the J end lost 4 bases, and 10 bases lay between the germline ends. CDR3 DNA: TGCGCCAGCAGCCAGACAGGTCTGAATCAGCCCCAGCATTTT. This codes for CASSQTGLNQPQHF.

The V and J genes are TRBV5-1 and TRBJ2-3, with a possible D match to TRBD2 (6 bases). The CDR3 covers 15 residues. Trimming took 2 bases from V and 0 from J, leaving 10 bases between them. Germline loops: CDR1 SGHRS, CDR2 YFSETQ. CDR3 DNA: TGCGCCAGCAGCTTTTCCGGGACTAGCACAGATACGCAGTATTTT. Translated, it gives CASSFSGTSTDTQYF.

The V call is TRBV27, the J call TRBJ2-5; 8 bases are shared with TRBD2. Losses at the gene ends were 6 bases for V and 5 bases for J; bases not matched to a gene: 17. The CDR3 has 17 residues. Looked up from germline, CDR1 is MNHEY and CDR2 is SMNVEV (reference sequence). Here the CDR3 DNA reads TGTGCCAGCAGACCCGGGGGGGCCTATTTAAGTGTGGAGACCCAGTACTTC. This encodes CASRPGGAYLSVETQYF.

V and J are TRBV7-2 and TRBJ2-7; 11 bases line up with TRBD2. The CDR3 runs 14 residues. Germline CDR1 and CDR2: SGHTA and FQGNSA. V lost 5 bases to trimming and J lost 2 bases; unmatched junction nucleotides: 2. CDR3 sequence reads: CASSQLAGAYEQYF. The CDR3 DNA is TGTGCCAGCAGCCAACTAGCGGGGGCCTACGAGCAGTACTTC.

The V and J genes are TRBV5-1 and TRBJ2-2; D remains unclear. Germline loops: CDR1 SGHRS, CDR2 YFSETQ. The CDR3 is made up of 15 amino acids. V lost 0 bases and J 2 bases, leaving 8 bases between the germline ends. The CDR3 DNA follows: TGCGCCAGCAGCTTGGCCGAGCCAAACACCGGGGAGCTGTTTTTT. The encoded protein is CASSLAEPNTGELFF.

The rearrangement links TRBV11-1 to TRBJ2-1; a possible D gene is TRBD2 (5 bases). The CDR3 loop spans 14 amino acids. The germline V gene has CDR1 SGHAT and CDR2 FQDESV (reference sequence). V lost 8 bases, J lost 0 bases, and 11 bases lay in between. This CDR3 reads CASEGVSSYNEQFF. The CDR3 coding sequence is TGTGCCAGCGAGGGAGTTAGCTCCTACAATGAGCAGTTCTTC. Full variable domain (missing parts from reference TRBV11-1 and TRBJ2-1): EAEVAQSPRYKITEKSQAVAFWCDPISGHATLYWYRQILGQGPELLVQFQDESVVDDSQLPKDRFSAERLKGVDSTLKIQPAELGDSAMYLCASEGVSSYNEQFFGPGTRLTVL.

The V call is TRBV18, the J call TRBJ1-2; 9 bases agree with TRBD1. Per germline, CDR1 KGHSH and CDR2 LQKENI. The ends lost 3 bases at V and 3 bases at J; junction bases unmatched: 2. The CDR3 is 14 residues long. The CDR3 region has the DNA TGTGCCAGCTCACCTCGGACAGGGGACTATGGCTACACCTTC. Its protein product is CASSPRTGDYGYTF.

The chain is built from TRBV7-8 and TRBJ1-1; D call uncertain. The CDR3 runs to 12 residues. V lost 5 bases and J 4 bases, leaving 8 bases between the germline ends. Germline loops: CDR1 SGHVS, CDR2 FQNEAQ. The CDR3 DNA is TGTGCCAGCAGCCTCACACCCACTGAAGCTTTCTTT. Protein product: CASSLTPTEAFF.

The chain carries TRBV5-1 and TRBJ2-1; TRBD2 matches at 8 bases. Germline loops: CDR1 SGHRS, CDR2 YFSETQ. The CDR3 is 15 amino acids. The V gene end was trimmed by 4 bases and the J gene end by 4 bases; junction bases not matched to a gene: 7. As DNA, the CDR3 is TGCGCCAGCAGCAACAGCGGGAGAGGTTACAATGAGCAGTTCTTC. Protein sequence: CASSNSGRGYNEQFF.

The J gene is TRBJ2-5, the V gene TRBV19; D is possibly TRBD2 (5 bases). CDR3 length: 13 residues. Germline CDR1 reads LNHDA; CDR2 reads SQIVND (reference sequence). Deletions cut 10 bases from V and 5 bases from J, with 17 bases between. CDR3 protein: CATAAERWETQYF. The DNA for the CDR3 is TGTGCCACAGCGGCGGAGAGGTGGGAGACCCAGTACTTC.

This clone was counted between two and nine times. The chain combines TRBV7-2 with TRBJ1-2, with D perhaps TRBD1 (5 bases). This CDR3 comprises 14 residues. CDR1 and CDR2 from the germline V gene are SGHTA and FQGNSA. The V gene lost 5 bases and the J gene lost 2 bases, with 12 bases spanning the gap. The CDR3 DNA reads TGTGCCAGCAGCCCCCTTAGGGGCAACTATGGCTACACCTTC. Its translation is CASSPLRGNYGYTF.

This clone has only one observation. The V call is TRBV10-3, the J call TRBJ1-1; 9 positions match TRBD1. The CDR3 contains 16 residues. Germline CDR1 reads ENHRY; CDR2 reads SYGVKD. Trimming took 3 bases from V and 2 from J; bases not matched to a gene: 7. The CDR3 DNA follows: TGTGCCATCAGTGAAACTCCGACAGGGGGTAACACTGAAGCTTTCTTT. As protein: CAISETPTGGNTEAFF.

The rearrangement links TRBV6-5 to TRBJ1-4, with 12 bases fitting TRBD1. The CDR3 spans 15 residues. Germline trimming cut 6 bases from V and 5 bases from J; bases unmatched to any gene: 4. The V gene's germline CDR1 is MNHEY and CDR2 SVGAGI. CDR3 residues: CASSSGTGGNEKLFF. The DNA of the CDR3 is TGTGCCAGCAGCTCCGGGACAGGGGGCAATGAAAAACTGTTTTTT.

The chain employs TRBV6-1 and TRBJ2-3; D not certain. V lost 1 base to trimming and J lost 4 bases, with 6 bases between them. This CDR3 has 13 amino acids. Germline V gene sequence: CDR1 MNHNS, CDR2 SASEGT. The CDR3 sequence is CASSEGASDTQYF. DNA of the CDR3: TGTGCCAGCAGTGAAGGGGCATCAGATACGCAGTATTTT.

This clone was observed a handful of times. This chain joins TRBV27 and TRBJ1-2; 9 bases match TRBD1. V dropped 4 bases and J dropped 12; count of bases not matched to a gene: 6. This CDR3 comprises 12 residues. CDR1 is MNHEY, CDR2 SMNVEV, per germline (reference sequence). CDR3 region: CASSSLGQGNTF. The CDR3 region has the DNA TGTGCCAGCAGTTCCCTGGGACAGGGAAACACCTTC.

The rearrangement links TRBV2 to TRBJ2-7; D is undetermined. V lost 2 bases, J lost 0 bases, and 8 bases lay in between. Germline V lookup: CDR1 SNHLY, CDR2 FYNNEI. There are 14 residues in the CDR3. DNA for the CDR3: TGTGCCAGCAGTGAAACCCTAGACTCCTACGAGCAGTACTTC. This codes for CASSETLDSYEQYF.

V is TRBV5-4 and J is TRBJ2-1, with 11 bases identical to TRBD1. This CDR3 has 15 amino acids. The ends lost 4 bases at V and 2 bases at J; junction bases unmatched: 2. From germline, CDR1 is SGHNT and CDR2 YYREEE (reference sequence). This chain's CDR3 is CASSPGQGAYNEQFF. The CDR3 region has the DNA TGTGCCAGCAGCCCGGGACAGGGGGCCTACAATGAGCAGTTCTTC.

The CDR3 loop reads CASSETGGMWQYF. CDR3 bases: TGTGCCAGCAGTGAGACAGGGGGAATGTGGCAGTACTTC. The chain links TRBV2 to TRBJ2-7; TRBD1 matches 9 bases. This CDR3 has 13 residues. Trimming cost V 3 bases and J 9 bases; bases outside gene matches: 6. Looked up from germline, CDR1 is SNHLY and CDR2 is FYNNEI.

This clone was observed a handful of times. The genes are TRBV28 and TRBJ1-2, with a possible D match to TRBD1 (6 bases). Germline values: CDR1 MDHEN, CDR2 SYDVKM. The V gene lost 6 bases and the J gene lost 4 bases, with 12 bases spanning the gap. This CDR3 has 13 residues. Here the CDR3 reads CASSTTGPYGYTF. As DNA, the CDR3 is TGTGCCAGCAGCACTACAGGGCCCTATGGCTACACCTTC.

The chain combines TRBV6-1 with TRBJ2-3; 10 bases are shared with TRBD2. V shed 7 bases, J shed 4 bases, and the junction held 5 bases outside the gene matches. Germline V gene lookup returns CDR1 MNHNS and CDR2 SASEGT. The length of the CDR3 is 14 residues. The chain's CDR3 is CASNSGGASDTQYF. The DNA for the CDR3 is TGTGCCAGCAACAGCGGGGGGGCTTCAGATACGCAGTATTTT.

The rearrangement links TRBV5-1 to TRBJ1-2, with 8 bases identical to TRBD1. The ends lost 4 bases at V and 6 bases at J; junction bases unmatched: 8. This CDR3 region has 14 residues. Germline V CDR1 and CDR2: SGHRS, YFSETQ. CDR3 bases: TGCGCCAGCAGCAACGGACAGGGCGCTAATGGCTACACCTTC. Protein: CASSNGQGANGYTF.

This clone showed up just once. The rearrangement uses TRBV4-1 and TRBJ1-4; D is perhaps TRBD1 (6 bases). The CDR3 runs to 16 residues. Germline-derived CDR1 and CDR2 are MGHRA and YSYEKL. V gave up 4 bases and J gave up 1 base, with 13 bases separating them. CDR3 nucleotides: TGCGCCAGCAGCCGCGACATGACAGGAACTAATGAAAAACTGTTTTTT. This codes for CASSRDMTGTNEKLFF.

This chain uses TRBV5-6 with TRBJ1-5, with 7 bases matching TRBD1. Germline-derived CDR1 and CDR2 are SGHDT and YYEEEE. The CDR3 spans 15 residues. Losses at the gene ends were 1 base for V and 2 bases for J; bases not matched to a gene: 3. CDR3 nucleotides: TGTGCCAGCAGCTTGACAGGGGAGGGCAATCAGCCCCAGCATTTT. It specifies CASSLTGEGNQPQHF.

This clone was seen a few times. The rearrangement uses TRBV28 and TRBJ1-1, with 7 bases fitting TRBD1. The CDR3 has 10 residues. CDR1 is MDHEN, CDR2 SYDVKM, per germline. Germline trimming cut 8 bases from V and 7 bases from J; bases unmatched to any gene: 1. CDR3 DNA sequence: TGTGCCAGCCAGGGGGTTGAAGCTTTCTTT. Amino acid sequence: CASQGVEAFF. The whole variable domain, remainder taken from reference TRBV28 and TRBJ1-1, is DVKVTQSSRYLVKRTGEKVFLECVQDMDHENMFWYRQDPGLGLRLIYFSYDVKMKEKGDIPEGYSVSREKKERFSLILESASTNQTSMYLCASQGVEAFFGQGTRLTVV.

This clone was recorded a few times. The CDR3 protein is CASSLSGGSTDTQYF. Written as DNA, the CDR3 is TGTGCCAGCAGCCTTAGCGGGGGTAGCACAGATACGCAGTATTTT. The J gene is TRBJ2-3, the V gene TRBV4-2; 9 nucleotides match TRBD2. V was pared by 4 bases and J by 0 bases, with 2 bases of the junction left unmatched. This CDR3 spans 15 amino acids. CDR1 LGHNA and CDR2 YNFKEQ come from the germline V gene.